This T cell receptor (beta chain) came from a study of vaccination and CD4 T cells after COVID-19. Scientists ran DNA taken from cultured CD4+ T cells through the Oncomine TCR Beta short-read assay for sequencing. TCRdb itself ran the PCR reads through MiXCR, one entry per CDR3 protein. This table has approximately 6,000 distinct CDR3 sequences, 56% appearing once. Germline CDR1 is MNHNS and CDR2 is SASEGT. The CDR3 length is 14 residues. V dropped 6 bases and J dropped 6; count of bases not matched to a gene: 10. Regarding this clonotype: Its target is not known.

Treatment: approximately 9-day PBMC culture with coronavirus spike peptide pools or control peptides (ViraFEST assay). Positive tests by PCR, dated March to December 2020, predated US Alpha, Beta and Delta variants. The sample comprised CD4+ T cells from blood, cultured in vitro. The sequence was obtained from a human donor who had recovered from COVID-19. The gene calls are TRBV6-1 and TRBJ1-2, with 7 positions matching TRBD1. The CDR3 DNA follows: TGTGCCAGCAGAAAATCCGGGACAGTGGATGGCTACACCTTC. It encodes CASRKSGTVDGYTF.